This TCR beta chain emerged from a study of identical twins. Study results and limitations: Zero-insertion analyses were open to partial confounding by invariant MAIT and iNKT cells. High-abundance cord blood beta clonotypes had fewer insertions; memory repertoires showed none.

After template switching added a universal primer site, the resulting cDNA carried unique molecular identifiers. TCRdb redid the calling of the 5' RACE reads with MiXCR, one entry per CDR3 protein. The data hold around 670,000 distinct CDR3 sequences, with 5.5% to 7.5% observed a single time. This clonotype was found many times. What it recognizes is unknown. Its ends do not fully match the called genes, so a read error is possible. This TCR was recovered from a man aged 18-30 years in good health. Material: naive T cells sorted from blood.

The DNA for the CDR3 is TGTGCCAGCAGCTGGCGGAGCTCTGGAAAAACCATATATTTT. Amino acids: CASSWRSSGKTIYF. The chain recombines TRBV5-6 with TRBJ1-3; D ambiguous. Per germline, CDR1 SGHDT and CDR2 YYEEEE. The CDR3 runs 14 residues. The full variable domain, its missing parts supplied by reference TRBV5-6 and TRBJ1-3, is DAGVTQSPTHLIKTRGQQVTLRCSPKSGHDTVSWYQQALGQGPQFIFQYYEEEERQRGNFPDRFSGHQFPNYSSELNVNALLLGDSALYLCASSWRSSGKTIYFGEGSWLTVV.